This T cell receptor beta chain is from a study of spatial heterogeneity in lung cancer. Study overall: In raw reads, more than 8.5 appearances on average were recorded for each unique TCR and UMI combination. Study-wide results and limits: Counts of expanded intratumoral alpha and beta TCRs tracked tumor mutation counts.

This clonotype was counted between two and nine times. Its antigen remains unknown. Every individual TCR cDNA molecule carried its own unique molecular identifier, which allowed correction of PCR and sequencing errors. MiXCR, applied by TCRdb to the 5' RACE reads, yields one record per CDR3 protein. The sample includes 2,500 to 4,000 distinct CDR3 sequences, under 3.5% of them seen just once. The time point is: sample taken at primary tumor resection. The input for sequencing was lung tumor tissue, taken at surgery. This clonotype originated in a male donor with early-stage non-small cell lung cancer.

Here the CDR3 reads CASRNEETQYF. CDR3 bases: TGTGCCAGCAGAAACGAAGAGACCCAGTACTTC. V usage is TRBV2 and J usage is TRBJ2-5; D is uncertain. Trimming removed 6 bases from V and 3 bases from J, with 5 bases in between. Germline V gene lookup returns CDR1 SNHLY and CDR2 FYNNEI. This CDR3 has 11 residues.